The 13 T cell receptor beta chains listed next were all sequenced from one sample in a study of cytomegalovirus exposure and HLA in healthy donors. The PCR contained 60 Vbeta and 13 Jbeta primers. Some clones are missing from TCRdb's copy, which holds only in-frame ones; the method was immunoSEQ multiplex PCR. The sample carries 100,000 to 150,000 clones, about 80% recorded once. Sequencing used PBMCs. Every receptor here comes from a man in his forties or fifties in good health and CMV-seronegative.

The genes are TRBV5-5 and TRBJ2-3; TRBD2 agrees at 8 bases. CDR1 is SGHKS, CDR2 YYEKEE, per germline (reference sequence). CDR3 length: 13 amino acids. V shed 5 bases and J 3 bases; nucleotides not matched to a gene: 2. The CDR3 loop reads CASRPGGTDTQYF. In DNA, the CDR3 is TGTGCCAGCAGACCGGGGGGGACAGATACGCAGTATTTT.

In its sample, this clone was seen a few times. The V and J genes are TRBV6-1 and TRBJ2-5; D gene ambiguous. Near its end, the DNA agrees better with TRBJ2-7, so the J call may be wrong. The CDR3 totals 12 residues. Germline V lookup: CDR1 MNHNS, CDR2 SASEGT. The CDR3 region is CASRSILYEQYF. The CDR3 DNA follows: TGTGCCAGCAGGTCTATCCTCTACGAGCAGTACTTC.

This clone was counted between two and nine times. V gene TRBV18 combines with J gene TRBJ1-1; D is ambiguous. V gave up 1 base and J gave up 7 bases, with 10 bases separating them. The CDR3 contains 13 residues. Germline V gene sequence: CDR1 KGHSH, CDR2 LQKENI. CDR3 DNA: TGTGCCAGCTCACCACTCCAGGCCAATGAAGCTTTCTTT. This codes for CASSPLQANEAFF.

The gene calls are TRBV4-2 and TRBJ1-6; TRBD1 matches at 11 bases. The J segment lost 8 bases and the V segment lost 2 bases, leaving 5 bases of the junction unmatched. CDR3 length: 16 residues. CDR1 is LGHNA and CDR2 is YNFKEQ in the germline V gene. CDR3 region: CASSQRRGQGDSPLHF. In nucleotides, the CDR3 is TGTGCCAGCAGCCAACGTAGGGGACAGGGGGATTCACCCCTCCACTTT.

This chain uses TRBV6-5 with TRBJ1-2; TRBD1 is a possible D gene (5 bases). Trimming shortened V by 3 bases and J by 8 bases, and 19 bases separated the two germline ends. CDR1 and CDR2 from the germline V gene are MNHEY and SVGAGI. CDR3 size: 15 residues. The CDR3 is CASSYSGGSFTGYTF. CDR3 DNA sequence: TGTGCCAGCAGTTATTCCGGGGGATCTTTTACGGGCTACACCTTC.

This sequence joins TRBV28 and TRBJ1-1; D is perhaps TRBD1 (5 bases). V was trimmed by 6 bases and J by 1 base, leaving 12 bases between them. Germline V gene lookup returns CDR1 MDHEN and CDR2 SYDVKM. This CDR3 region has 14 residues. The CDR3 DNA reads as TGTGCCAGCAGCACTGACAGAACGAACACTGAAGCTTTCTTT. Its translation is CASSTDRTNTEAFF.

This chain uses TRBV5-4 with TRBJ2-1, with a possible D match to TRBD2 (5 bases). Germline V gene sequence: CDR1 SGHNT, CDR2 YYREEE (reference sequence). Trimming stripped 3 bases from V and 6 bases from J, with 10 bases between. This CDR3 comprises 13 residues. CDR3 in DNA: TGTGCCAGCAGCTATACTAGTATCAATGAGCAGTTCTTC. It yields the protein CASSYTSINEQFF. Drawing the rest from reference TRBV5-4 and TRBJ2-1, the complete variable domain is ETGVTQSPTHLIKTRGQQVTLRCSSQSGHNTVSWYQQALGQGPQFIFQYYREEENGRGNFPPRFSGLQFPNYSSELNVNALELDDSALYLCASSYTSINEQFFGPGTRLTVL.

This chain joins TRBV13 and TRBJ2-5; TRBD2 matches at 11 bases. The CDR3 sequence is 16 residues long. V lost 6 bases to trimming and J lost 3 bases; unmatched junction nucleotides: 9. CDR1 PRHDT and CDR2 FYEKMQ come from the germline V gene (reference sequence). The CDR3 nucleotides are TGTGCCAGCAGTAGACAGGGGACTAGCGGAAAAGAGACCCAGTACTTC. It yields the protein CASSRQGTSGKETQYF.

The V and J genes are TRBV6-5 and TRBJ2-1; possible D gene TRBD2, 6 bases. This CDR3 has 13 residues. The germline CDR1 and CDR2 sequences are MNHEY and SVGAGI. V lost 5 bases and J lost 5, with 10 bases in between. The chain's CDR3 is CASSPGGDNEQFF. The CDR3 region has the DNA TGTGCCAGCAGTCCTGGAGGGGACAATGAGCAGTTCTTC.

The chain carries TRBV4-1 and TRBJ1-2, with D hard to call. The CDR3 runs 14 residues. V was clipped by 3 bases and J by 2 bases, with 10 bases between them. In germline, CDR1 is MGHRA, CDR2 YSYEKL. Here the CDR3 reads CASSQPTVNYGYTF. The DNA of the CDR3 is TGCGCCAGCAGCCAGCCAACAGTAAACTATGGCTACACCTTC.

The chain links TRBV2 to TRBJ2-2; possible D gene TRBD2, 5 bases. Trimming pared 4 bases from V and 1 base from J, leaving 16 bases between. The CDR3 extends over 17 amino acids. Germline V gene lookup returns CDR1 SNHLY and CDR2 FYNNEI. The CDR3 sequence: CASSGGRGLGNTGELFF. CDR3 nucleotide sequence: TGTGCCAGCAGTGGAGGAAGAGGGCTTGGGAACACCGGGGAGCTGTTTTTT.

This clone was picked up one time. The chain uses TRBV7-9 and TRBJ1-5; TRBD1 might be the D (5 bases). Per germline, CDR1 SEHNR and CDR2 FQNEAQ (reference sequence). The CDR3 is 14 residues long. Between the trimmed V and J ends, which lost 5 bases and 3 bases, there was a span of 11 bases. The CDR3 DNA reads as TGTGCCAGCAGCCAAGGGGCGAACAATCAGCCCCAGCATTTT. It codes for CASSQGANNQPQHF.

The chain carries TRBV9 and TRBJ1-1; 9 nucleotides match TRBD1. The length of the CDR3 is 16 residues. CDR1 is SGDLS, CDR2 YYNGEE, per germline. V was pared by 6 bases and J by 7 bases, with 16 bases of the junction left unmatched. Here the CDR3 DNA reads TGTGCCAGCACCTCTCTCCGGGGGACAGGGACATTTGAAGCTTTCTTT. It encodes CASTSLRGTGTFEAFF.